The T cell receptor beta chain described here comes from a study of monozygotic twins with inflammatory bowel disease. TCRdb re-called the 5' RACE reads and shows each CDR3 protein once, DNA omitted. The specimen's table records some 200,000 distinct CDR3 sequences. Study-level results: Researchers reported no repertoire similarity difference between concordant and discordant twins, possibly from limited power. Nothing supported a single strong signal or clonotype that was associated with IBD. Healthy co-twins showed greater TCRbeta diversity (inverse Simpson) than IBD patients. There was no way to distinguish the different T cell subtypes.

This CDR3 has 16 amino acids. CDR1 is SGHNT and CDR2 is YYREEE in the germline V gene (reference sequence). Worth noting for this clonotype: Antigen: not known.

The source of this sequence is a human donor with ulcerative colitis or Crohn's disease, or a healthy co-twin of an affected twin (not recorded which). V and J are TRBV5-4 and TRBJ2-3; TCRdb calls TRBD1, which cannot be checked without DNA. The sequencing input was blood. CDR3 in amino acids: CASSFTGGPSTDTQYF.